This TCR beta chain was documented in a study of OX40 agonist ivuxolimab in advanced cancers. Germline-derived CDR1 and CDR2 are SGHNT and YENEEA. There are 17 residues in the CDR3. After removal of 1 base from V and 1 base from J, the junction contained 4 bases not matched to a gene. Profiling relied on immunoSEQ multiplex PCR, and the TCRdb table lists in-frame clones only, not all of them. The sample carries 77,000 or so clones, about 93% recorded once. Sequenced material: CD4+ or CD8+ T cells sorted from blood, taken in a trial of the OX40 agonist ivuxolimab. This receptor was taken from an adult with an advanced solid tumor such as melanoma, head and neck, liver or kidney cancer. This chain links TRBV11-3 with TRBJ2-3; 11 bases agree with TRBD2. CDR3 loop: CASSLGLAGWGTDTQYF. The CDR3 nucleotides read TGTGCCAGCAGCTTAGGACTAGCGGGGTGGGGCACAGATACGCAGTATTTT.